Listed below are T cell receptor beta chains from one sample, sequenced in a study of OX40 agonist ivuxolimab in advanced cancers. Libraries were prepared by immunoSEQ multiplex PCR; TCRdb keeps only in-frame clonotypes and omits some of them. The profile covers 25,000 to 40,000 clones, with more than 80% appearing a single time and approximately 12% taken by the ten largest. Sequenced here: CD4+ or CD8+ T cells sorted from blood, sampled in a trial of the OX40 agonist ivuxolimab. These receptors came from an adult with an advanced solid tumor such as melanoma, head and neck, liver or kidney cancer. CDR3s include the opening cysteine and the closing phenylalanine or tryptophan. Fields, in order: J gene, clone size, D gene, V gene, CDR3 protein, CDR3 DNA. A D gene is named only where the DNA matches it firmly. Size is stated for part of the rows, as once, few or many counts, or as a class when the clone is expanded.

j_gene: TRBJ2-5; abundance: NA; d_gene: NA; v_gene: TRBV28; CDR3aa: CASSLYRTQDGQYF; CDR3nt: TGTGCCAGCAGTTTATATAGGACCCAGGATGGCCAGTACTTC
j_gene: TRBJ2-1; abundance: NA; d_gene: TRBD2; v_gene: TRBV9; CDR3aa: CASSVEWTSGGNEQFF; CDR3nt: TGTGCCAGCAGCGTAGAATGGACTAGCGGTGGCAATGAGCAGTTCTTC
j_gene: TRBJ1-2; abundance: NA; d_gene: NA; v_gene: TRBV19; CDR3aa: CASSDASYGYTF; CDR3nt: TGTGCCAGTAGTGACGCTAGCTATGGCTACACCTTC
j_gene: TRBJ1-2; abundance: once; d_gene: NA; v_gene: TRBV6-5; CDR3aa: CASSYSQGNPYGYTF; CDR3nt: TGTGCCAGCAGTTACTCGCAGGGAAACCCCTATGGCTACACCTTC
j_gene: TRBJ2-7; abundance: NA; d_gene: TRBD2; v_gene: TRBV28; CDR3aa: CASSFNGLAGGLSSYEQYF; CDR3nt: TGTGCCAGCAGTTTTAATGGGCTAGCGGGGGGGTTAAGCTCCTACGAGCAGTACTTC
j_gene: TRBJ2-2; abundance: few; d_gene: NA; v_gene: TRBV28; CDR3aa: CASSLLLQGNGGELFF; CDR3nt: TGTGCCAGCAGTTTACTTCTCCAGGGAAACGGCGGGGAGCTGTTTTTT
j_gene: TRBJ2-3; abundance: NA; d_gene: TRBD2; v_gene: TRBV13; CDR3aa: CASSFGLAGATDTQYF; CDR3nt: TGTGCCAGCAGCTTTGGACTAGCGGGGGCCACAGATACGCAGTATTTT
j_gene: TRBJ2-5; abundance: NA; d_gene: TRBD1; v_gene: TRBV2; CDR3aa: CASSETGVETQYF; CDR3nt: TGTGCCAGCAGTGAGACAGGGGTGGAGACCCAGTACTTC
j_gene: TRBJ2-7; abundance: NA; d_gene: TRBD1; v_gene: TRBV7-9; CDR3aa: CASSLARGRTGSYEQYF; CDR3nt: TGTGCCAGCAGCTTAGCTCGGGGCCGGACAGGCTCCTACGAGCAGTACTTC
j_gene: TRBJ2-1; abundance: once; d_gene: TRBD1; v_gene: TRBV4-1; CDR3aa: CASSSSIGTVYNEQFF; CDR3nt: TGCGCCAGCAGCTCCTCAATCGGGACAGTTTACAATGAGCAGTTCTTC
j_gene: TRBJ2-1; abundance: NA; d_gene: TRBD2; v_gene: TRBV5-1; CDR3aa: CASSFTLSGEYNEQFF; CDR3nt: TGCGCCAGCAGTTTTACCCTAAGCGGGGAATACAATGAGCAGTTCTTC
j_gene: TRBJ2-7; abundance: many; d_gene: TRBD2; v_gene: TRBV5-4; CDR3aa: CASSQGLAETISSYEQYF; CDR3nt: TGTGCCAGCAGCCAAGGACTAGCGGAGACGATAAGCTCCTACGAGCAGTACTTC
j_gene: TRBJ2-7; abundance: NA; d_gene: TRBD1; v_gene: TRBV30; CDR3aa: CACLQFVRDSTSYEQYF; CDR3nt: TGTGCCTGCCTCCAGTTCGTCCGGGACAGCACCTCCTACGAGCAGTACTTC
j_gene: TRBJ2-5; abundance: NA; d_gene: NA; v_gene: TRBV7-9; CDR3aa: CASSSTLTDLQETQYF; CDR3nt: TGTGCCAGCAGCTCAACCCTGACAGACCTACAAGAGACCCAGTACTTC
j_gene: TRBJ2-7; abundance: NA; d_gene: NA; v_gene: TRBV11-2; CDR3aa: CASSPGGRSYEQYF; CDR3nt: TGTGCCAGCAGCCCTGGGGGTCGGTCCTACGAGCAGTACTTC
j_gene: TRBJ2-7; abundance: NA; d_gene: TRBD2; v_gene: TRBV11-1; CDR3aa: CASTGGLSYEQYF; CDR3nt: TGTGCCAGCACGGGGGGTTTGTCCTACGAGCAGTACTTC
j_gene: TRBJ1-2; abundance: NA; d_gene: TRBD1; v_gene: TRBV19; CDR3aa: CASSMGQGVSYTF; CDR3nt: TGTGCCAGTAGTATGGGACAGGGCGTTAGCTACACCTTC
j_gene: TRBJ2-7; abundance: NA; d_gene: NA; v_gene: TRBV29-1; CDR3aa: CSVEDQDYEQYF; CDR3nt: TGCAGCGTTGAAGACCAGGACTACGAGCAGTACTTC
j_gene: TRBJ2-3; abundance: NA; d_gene: TRBD2; v_gene: TRBV5-3; CDR3aa: CARSYRTSGSYCGGTDTQYF; CDR3nt: TGTGCCAGAAGCTACAGGACTAGCGGGAGCTACTGTGGGGGCACAGATACGCAGTATTTT